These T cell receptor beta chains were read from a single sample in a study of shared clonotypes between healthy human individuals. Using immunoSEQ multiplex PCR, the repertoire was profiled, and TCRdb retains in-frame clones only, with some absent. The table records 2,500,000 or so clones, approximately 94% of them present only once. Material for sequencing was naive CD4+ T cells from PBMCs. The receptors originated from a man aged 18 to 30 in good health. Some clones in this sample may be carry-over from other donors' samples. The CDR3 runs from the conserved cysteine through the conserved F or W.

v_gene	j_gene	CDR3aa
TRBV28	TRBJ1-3	CASSPTALSSGNTIYF
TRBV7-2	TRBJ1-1	CASSLGDSAAFF
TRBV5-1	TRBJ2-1	CASSLTGLAGVRSYNEQFF
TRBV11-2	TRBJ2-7	CASSTGHTWYEQYF
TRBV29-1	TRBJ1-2	CSVERYNYGYTF
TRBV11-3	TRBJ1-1	CASSSHPTTEAFF
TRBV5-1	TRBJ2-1	CASSKGSSSYNEQFF
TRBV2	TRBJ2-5	CASSREETQYF
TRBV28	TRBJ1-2	CASYTSTGTDGYTF
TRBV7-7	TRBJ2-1	CASSPGTSGRGWLEQFF
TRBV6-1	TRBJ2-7	CASRLAGFFYEQYF
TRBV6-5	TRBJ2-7	CASAAGGAEYEQYF
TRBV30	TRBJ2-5	CAWSSSEETQYF
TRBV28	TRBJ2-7	CASSLSSGSYEQYF
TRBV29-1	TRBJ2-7	CSVRPTGALYEQYF
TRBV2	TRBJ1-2	CASSVAAPYGYTF
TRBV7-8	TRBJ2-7	CASSLAVTSGRQGQYF
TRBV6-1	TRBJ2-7	CASSEAPGLPEQYF
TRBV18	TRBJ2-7	CASSPPLPAPYEQYF
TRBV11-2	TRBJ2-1	CASSLATLGEQFF
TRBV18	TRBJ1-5	CASSLPSPQHF
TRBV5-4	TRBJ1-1	CASTQGTSRGTEAFF
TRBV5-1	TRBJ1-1	CASSLTTSEAFF
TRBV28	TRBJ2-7	CASSLGWDNYEQYF
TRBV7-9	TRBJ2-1	CASSLRGSSYNEQFF
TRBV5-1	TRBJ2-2	CASSLSGRSSGELFF
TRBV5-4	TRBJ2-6	CASSRFSGANVLTF
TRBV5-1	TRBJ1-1	CASSPDPLTEAFF
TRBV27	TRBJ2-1	CASSWGLQGAASDEQFF
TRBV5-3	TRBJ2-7	CARSPGGASPPFVGEQYF
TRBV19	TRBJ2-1	CASSISAAYNEQFF
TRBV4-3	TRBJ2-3	CASSQEGADTQYF
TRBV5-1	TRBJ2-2	CASSYGDSPTGELFF
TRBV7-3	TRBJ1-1	CASSLTTGVTEAFF
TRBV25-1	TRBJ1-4	CASSDPQGSNEKLFF
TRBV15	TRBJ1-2	CATSRDLGEGGYTF
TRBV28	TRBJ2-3	CASSSQGTDTQYF
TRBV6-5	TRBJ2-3	CASRGAGGSADTQYF
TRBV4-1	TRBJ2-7	CASSRLGSGANYEQYF
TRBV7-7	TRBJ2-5	CASSLIGTGGGETQYF
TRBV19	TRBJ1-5	CASRVSGRNQPQHF
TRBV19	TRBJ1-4	CASSNLSAINEKLFF
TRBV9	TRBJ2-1	CASSGGTSAYNEQFF
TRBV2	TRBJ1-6	CASSLQGAGSPLHF
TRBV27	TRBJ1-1	CASSLIEGRPMNTEAFF
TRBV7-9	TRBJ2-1	CASSSAEWGYNEQFF